This entry describes one T cell receptor beta chain. This record comes from a study of beta chain features in type 1 diabetes. Every bit of the isolated RNA underwent reverse transcription, so sequencing read expressed TCRB transcripts. The table came from immunoSEQ multiplex PCR; TCRdb's copy has only in-frame clones and leaves some out. The sample yields about 150,000 clones, just over 9% seen once. The ends lost 0 bases at V and 5 bases at J; junction bases unmatched: 9. Per germline, CDR1 SGHTS and CDR2 YDEGEE. CDR3 length: 18 residues. The clonotype comes from a man aged 18 to 35 in good health. The chain joins TRBV5-8 to TRBJ1-5; 12 positions match TRBD1. The sequenced sample consisted of central memory CD4+ T cells from blood. CDR3 DNA sequence: TGTGCCAGCAGCTTGGCCGTTGTTGGGACAGGGGGCGATCAGCCCCAGCATTTT. Its protein is CASSLAVVGTGGDQPQHF.